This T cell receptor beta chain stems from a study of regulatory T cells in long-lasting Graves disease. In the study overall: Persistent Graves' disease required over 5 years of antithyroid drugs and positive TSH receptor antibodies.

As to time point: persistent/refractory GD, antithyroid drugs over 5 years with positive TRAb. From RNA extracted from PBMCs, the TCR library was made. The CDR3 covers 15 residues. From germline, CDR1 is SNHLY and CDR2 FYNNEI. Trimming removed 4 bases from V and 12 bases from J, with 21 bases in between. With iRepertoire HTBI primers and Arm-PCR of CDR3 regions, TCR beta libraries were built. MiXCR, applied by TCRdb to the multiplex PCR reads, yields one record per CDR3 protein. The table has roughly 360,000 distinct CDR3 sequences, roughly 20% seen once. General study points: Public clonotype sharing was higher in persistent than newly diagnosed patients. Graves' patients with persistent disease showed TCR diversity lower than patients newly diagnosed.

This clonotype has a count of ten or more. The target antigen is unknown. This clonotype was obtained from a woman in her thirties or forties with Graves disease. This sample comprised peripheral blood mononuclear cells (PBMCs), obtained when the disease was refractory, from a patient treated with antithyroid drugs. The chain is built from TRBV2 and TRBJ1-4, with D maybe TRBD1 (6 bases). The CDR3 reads CASSGTGTPVGQLFF. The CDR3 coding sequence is TGTGCCAGCAGTGGCACCGGGACACCAGTAGGGCAACTGTTTTTT.